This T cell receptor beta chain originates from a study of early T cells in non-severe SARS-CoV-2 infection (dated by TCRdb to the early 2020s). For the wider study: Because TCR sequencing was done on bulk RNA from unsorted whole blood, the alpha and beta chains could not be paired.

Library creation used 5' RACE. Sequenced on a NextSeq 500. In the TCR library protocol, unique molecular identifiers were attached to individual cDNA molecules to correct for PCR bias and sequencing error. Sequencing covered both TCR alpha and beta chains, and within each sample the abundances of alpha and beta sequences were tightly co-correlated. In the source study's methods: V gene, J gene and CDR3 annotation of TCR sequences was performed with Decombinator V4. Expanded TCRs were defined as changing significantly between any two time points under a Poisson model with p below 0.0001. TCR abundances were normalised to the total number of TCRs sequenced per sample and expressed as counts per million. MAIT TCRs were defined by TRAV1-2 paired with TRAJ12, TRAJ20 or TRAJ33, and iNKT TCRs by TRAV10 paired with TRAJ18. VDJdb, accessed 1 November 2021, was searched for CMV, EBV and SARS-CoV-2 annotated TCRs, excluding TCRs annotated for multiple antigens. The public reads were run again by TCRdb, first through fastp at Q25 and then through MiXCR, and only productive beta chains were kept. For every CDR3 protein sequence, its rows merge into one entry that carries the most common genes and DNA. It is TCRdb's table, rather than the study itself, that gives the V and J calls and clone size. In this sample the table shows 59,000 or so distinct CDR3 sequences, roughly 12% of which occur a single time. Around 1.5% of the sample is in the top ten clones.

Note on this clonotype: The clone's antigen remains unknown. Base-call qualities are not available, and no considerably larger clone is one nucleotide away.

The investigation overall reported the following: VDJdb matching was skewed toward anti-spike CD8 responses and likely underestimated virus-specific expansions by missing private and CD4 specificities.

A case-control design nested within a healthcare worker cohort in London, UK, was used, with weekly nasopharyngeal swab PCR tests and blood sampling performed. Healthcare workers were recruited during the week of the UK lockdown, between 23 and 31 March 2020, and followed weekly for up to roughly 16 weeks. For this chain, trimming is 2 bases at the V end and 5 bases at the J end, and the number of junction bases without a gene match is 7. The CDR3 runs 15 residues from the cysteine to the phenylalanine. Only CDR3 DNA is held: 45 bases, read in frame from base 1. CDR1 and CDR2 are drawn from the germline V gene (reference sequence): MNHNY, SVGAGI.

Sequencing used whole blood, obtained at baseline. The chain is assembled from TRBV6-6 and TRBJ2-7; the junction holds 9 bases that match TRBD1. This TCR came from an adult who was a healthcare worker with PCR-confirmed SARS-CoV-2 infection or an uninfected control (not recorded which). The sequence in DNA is TGTGCCAGCAGTTACCCTCCCGGGACAGGGAACGAGCAGTACTTC. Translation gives CASSYPPGTGNEQYF.